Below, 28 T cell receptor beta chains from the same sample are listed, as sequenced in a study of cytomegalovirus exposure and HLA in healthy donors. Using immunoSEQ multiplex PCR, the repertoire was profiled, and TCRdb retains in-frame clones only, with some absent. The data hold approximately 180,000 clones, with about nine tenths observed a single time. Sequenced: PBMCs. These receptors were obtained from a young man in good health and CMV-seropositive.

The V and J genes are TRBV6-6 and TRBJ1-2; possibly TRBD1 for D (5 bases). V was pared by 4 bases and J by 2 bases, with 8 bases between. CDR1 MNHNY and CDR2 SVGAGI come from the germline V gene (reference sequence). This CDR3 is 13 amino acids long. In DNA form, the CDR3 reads TGTGCCAGCAGTTCCAGGGTCAACTATGGCTACACCTTC. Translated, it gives CASSSRVNYGYTF.

The CDR3 DNA sequence: TGTGCCAGCCACACTAGCGGGAGGGCCTGGAGCCAAGAGACCCAGTACTTC. Protein product: CASHTSGRAWSQETQYF. The V call is TRBV27, the J call TRBJ2-5, with 13 bases matching TRBD2. The trim removed 8 bases at V and 1 base at J, leaving 10 bases unmatched. CDR1 and CDR2 from the germline V gene are MNHEY and SMNVEV (reference sequence). The CDR3 sequence is 17 residues long.

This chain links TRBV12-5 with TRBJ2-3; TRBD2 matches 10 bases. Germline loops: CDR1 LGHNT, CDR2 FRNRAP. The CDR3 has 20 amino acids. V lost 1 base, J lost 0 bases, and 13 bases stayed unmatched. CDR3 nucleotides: TGTGCTAGTGGTTTGGGCCCGGGACTAGCGCTATTTAAGAGCACAGATACGCAGTATTTT. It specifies CASGLGPGLALFKSTDTQYF.

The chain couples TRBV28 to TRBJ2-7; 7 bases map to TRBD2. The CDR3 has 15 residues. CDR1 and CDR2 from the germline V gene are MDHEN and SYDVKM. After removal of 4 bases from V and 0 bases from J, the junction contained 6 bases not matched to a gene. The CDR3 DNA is TGTGCCAGCAGTTCGAGCGGGACTCTCTCCTACGAGCAGTACTTC. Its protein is CASSSSGTLSYEQYF.

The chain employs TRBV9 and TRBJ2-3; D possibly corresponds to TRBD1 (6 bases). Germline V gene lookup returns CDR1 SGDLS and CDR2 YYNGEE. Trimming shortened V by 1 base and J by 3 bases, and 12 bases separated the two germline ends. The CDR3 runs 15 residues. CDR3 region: CASSVSQGWTDTQYF. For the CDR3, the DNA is TGTGCCAGCAGCGTAAGTCAGGGGTGGACAGATACGCAGTATTTT.

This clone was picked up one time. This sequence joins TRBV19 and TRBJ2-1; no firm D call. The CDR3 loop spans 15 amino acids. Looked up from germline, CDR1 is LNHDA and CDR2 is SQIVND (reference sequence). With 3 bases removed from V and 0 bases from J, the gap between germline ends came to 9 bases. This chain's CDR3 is CASSIYGYSYNEQFF. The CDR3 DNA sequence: TGTGCCAGTAGTATTTACGGGTACTCCTACAATGAGCAGTTCTTC.

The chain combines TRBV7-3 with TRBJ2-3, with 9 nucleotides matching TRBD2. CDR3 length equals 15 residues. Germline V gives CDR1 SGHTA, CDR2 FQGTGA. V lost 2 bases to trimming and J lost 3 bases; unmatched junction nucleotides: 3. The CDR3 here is CASSLAGGRTDTQYF. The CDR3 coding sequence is TGTGCCAGCAGCTTAGCGGGAGGGCGGACAGATACGCAGTATTTT.

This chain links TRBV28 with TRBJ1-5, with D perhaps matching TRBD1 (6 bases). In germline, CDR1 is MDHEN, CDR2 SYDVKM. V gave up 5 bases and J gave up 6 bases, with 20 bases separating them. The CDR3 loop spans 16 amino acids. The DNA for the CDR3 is TGTGCCAGCAGTCTATCACGGGCAGGGGTTGGTCAGCCCCAGCATTTT. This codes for CASSLSRAGVGQPQHF.

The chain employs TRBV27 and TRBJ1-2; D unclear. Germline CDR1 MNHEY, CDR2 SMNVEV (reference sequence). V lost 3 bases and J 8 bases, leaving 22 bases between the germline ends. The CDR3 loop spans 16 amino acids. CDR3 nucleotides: TGTGCCAGCAGTTTTGGGAGGTCAATTACATTTGCCGGCTACACCTTC. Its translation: CASSFGRSITFAGYTF.

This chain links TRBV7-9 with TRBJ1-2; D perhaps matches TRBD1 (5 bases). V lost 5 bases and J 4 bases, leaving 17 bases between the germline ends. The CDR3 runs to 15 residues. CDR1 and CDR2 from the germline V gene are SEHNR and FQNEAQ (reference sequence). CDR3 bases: TGTGCCAGCAGCCCCCAGGGTATAGGCAGCTATGGCTACACCTTC. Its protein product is CASSPQGIGSYGYTF.

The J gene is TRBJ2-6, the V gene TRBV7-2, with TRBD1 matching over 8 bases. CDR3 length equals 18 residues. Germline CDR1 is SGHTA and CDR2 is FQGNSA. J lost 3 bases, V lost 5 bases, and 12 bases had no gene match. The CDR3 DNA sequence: TGTGCCAGCAGCCCAACGGACAGGGAAGTGAGTGGGGCCAACGTCCTGACTTTC. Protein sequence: CASSPTDREVSGANVLTF.

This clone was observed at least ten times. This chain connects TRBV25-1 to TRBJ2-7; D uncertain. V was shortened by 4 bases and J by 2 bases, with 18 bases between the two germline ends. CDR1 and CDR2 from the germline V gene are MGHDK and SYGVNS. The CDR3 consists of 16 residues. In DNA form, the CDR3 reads TGTGCCAGCAGTGGACATCAAGGTAGTAGGACCTACGAGCAGTACTTC. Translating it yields CASSGHQGSRTYEQYF.

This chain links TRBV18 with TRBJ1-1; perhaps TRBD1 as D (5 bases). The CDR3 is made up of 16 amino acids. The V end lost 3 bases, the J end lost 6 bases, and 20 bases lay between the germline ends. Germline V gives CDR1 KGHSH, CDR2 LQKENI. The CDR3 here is CASSPMGGELLAEAFF. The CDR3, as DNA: TGTGCCAGCTCACCCATGGGGGGGGAACTTTTGGCTGAAGCTTTCTTT.

The CDR3 here is CASSQGGGRSYEQYF. The CDR3, as DNA: TGCGCCAGCAGCCAAGGGGGGGGCAGAAGCTACGAGCAGTACTTC. The rearrangement links TRBV4-3 to TRBJ2-7; D is perhaps TRBD2 (7 bases). Trimming stripped 1 base from V and 3 bases from J, with 13 bases between. Germline V gene lookup returns CDR1 LGHNA and CDR2 YSLEER. This CDR3 spans 15 amino acids.

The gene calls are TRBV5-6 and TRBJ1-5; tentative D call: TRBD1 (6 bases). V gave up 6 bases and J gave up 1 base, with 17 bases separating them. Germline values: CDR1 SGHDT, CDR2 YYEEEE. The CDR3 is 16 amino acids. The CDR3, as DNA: TGTGCCAGCACATTCTGGGGGCAGGGGAGCAATCAGCCCCAGCATTTT. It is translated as CASTFWGQGSNQPQHF. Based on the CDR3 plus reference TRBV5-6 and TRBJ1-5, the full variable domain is DAGVTQSPTHLIKTRGQQVTLRCSPKSGHDTVSWYQQALGQGPQFIFQYYEEEERQRGNFPDRFSGHQFPNYSSELNVNALLLGDSALYLCASTFWGQGSNQPQHFGDGTRLSIL.

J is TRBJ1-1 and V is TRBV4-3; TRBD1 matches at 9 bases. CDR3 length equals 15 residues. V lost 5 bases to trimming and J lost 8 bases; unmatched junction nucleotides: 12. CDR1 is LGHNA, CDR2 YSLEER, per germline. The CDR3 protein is CASSFRRDRANEAFF. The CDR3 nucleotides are TGCGCCAGCAGCTTTCGCAGGGACAGGGCTAACGAAGCTTTCTTT.

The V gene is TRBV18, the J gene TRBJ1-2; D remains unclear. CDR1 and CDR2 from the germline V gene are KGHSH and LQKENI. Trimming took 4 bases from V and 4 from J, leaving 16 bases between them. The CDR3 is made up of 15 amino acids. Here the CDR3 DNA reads TGTGCCAGCTCACAAATCCGGGAGACCTCCTATGGCTACACCTTC. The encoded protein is CASSQIRETSYGYTF.

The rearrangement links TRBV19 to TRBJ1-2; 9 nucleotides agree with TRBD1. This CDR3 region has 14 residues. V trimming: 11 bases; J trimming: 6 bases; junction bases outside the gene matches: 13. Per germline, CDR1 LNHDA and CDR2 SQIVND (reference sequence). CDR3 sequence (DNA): TGTGCCTCTAAGCCGGGACAGGGATCGCATGGCTACACCTTC. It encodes CASKPGQGSHGYTF.

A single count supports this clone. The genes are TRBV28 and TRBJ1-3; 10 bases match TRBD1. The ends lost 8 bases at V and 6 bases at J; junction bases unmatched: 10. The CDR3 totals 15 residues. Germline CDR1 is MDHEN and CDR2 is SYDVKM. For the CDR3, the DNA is TGTGCCAGCCGGAGGGCGGGGACAGGGGTAAACACCATATATTTT. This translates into CASRRAGTGVNTIYF.

The CDR3 nucleotides are TGCGCCAGCAGCTTGGCCAGCGGCCCAGATACGCAGTATTTT. This codes for CASSLASGPDTQYF. This chain uses TRBV5-1 with TRBJ2-3; a weak D match, TRBD2 (5 bases). The CDR3 sequence is 14 residues long. Germline-derived CDR1 and CDR2 are SGHRS and YFSETQ. Trimming cost V 0 bases and J 4 bases, with 9 bases left between them.

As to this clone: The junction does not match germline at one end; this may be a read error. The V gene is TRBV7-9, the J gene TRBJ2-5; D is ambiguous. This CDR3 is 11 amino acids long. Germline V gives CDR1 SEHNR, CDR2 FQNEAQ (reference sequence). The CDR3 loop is CASSLDFQSDF. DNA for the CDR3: TGTGCCAGCAGCTTAGATTTCCAATCGGACTTC.

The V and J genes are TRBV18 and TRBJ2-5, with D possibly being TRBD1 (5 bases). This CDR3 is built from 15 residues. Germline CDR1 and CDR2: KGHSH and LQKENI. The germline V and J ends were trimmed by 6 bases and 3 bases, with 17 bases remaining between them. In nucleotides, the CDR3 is TGTGCCAGCTCCCCCAGGGTAGGCGGCGAAGAGACCCAGTACTTC. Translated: CASSPRVGGEETQYF.

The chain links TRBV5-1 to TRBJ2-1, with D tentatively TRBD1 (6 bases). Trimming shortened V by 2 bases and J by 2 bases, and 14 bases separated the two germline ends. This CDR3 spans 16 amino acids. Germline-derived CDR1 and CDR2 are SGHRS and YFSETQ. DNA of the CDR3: TGCGCCAGCAGCTTCGGTGTAGGGGGAGCCTACAATGAGCAGTTCTTC. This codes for CASSFGVGGAYNEQFF.

In nucleotides, the CDR3 is TGTGCCACCAGCCCCTACGGGACGGGAGTAGGGGATACGCAGTATTTT. It encodes CATSPYGTGVGDTQYF. This chain joins TRBV15 and TRBJ2-3; perhaps TRBD2 as D (6 bases). Trimming pared 5 bases from V and 6 bases from J, leaving 21 bases between. CDR1 LNHNV and CDR2 YYDKDF come from the germline V gene (reference sequence). This CDR3 has 16 residues. The full variable domain, with the rest looked up from reference TRBV15 and TRBJ2-3, is DAMVIQNPRYQVTQFGKPVTLSCSQTLNHNVMYWYQQKSSQAPKLLFHYYDKDFNNEADTPDNFQSRRPNTSFCFLDIRSPGLGDTAMYLCATSPYGTGVGDTQYFGPGTRLTVL.

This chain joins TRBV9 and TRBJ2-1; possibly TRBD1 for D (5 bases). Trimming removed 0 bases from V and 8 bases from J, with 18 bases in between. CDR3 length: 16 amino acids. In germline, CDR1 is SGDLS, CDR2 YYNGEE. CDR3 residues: CASSVEKGRVRDEQFF. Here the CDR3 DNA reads TGTGCCAGCAGCGTAGAGAAGGGCAGGGTTAGGGATGAGCAGTTCTTC.

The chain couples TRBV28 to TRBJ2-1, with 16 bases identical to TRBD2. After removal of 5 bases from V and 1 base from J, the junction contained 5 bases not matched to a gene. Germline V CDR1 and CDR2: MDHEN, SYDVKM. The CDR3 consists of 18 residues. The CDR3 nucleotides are TGTGCCAGCAGTCGGGGACTAGCGGGAGGGCGGTCCTACAATGAGCAGTTCTTC. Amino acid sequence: CASSRGLAGGRSYNEQFF.

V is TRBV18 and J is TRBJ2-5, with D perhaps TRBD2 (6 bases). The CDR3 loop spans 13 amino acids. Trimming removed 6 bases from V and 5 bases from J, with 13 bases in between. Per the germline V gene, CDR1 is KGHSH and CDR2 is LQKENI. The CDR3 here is CASSVGTVETQYF. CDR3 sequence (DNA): TGTGCCAGCTCGGTAGGGACTGTTGAGACCCAGTACTTC.

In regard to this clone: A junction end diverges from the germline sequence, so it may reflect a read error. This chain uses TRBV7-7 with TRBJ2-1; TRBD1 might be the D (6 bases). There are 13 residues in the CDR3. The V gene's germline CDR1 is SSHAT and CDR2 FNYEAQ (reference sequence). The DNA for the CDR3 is TGTGCTAGCAGCGTGGACAGCGGCCTCGAGCAGTTCTTC. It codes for CASSVDSGLEQFF.